These T cell receptor beta chains were read from a single sample in a study of cytomegalovirus exposure and HLA in healthy donors. The table came from immunoSEQ multiplex PCR; TCRdb's copy has only in-frame clones and leaves some out. The sample comprises over 90,000 clones, less than 95% of which are singletons, and approximately 1% rests with the top ten. Sequences were obtained from PBMCs. These receptors all stem from a woman between 18 and 30 years old in good health and CMV-seronegative. The conserved cysteine and the conserved F or W are not part of the CDR3 here. Each record gives: D gene, V gene, J gene, CDR3 protein. D genes are given only for firm matches.

D gene: -; V gene: TRBV4-3; J gene: TRBJ1-1; CDR3 protein: ASSQDGENTEAF
D gene: TRBD1; V gene: TRBV19; J gene: TRBJ2-1; CDR3 protein: ASRGQGYNEQF
D gene: TRBD2; V gene: TRBV5-4; J gene: TRBJ2-1; CDR3 protein: ASSLGGRMGYNEQF
D gene: TRBD1; V gene: TRBV7-2; J gene: TRBJ1-2; CDR3 protein: ASSLVDRPYGYT
D gene: TRBD1; V gene: TRBV25-1; J gene: TRBJ2-1; CDR3 protein: ASSEKQGAHNEQF
D gene: TRBD2; V gene: TRBV5-1; J gene: TRBJ2-1; CDR3 protein: ASSPGASGRVYNEQF
D gene: -; V gene: TRBV11-2; J gene: TRBJ2-7; CDR3 protein: ASSLSFEQY
D gene: TRBD1; V gene: TRBV9; J gene: TRBJ2-7; CDR3 protein: ASSVTGMAKEQY
D gene: TRBD1; V gene: TRBV13; J gene: TRBJ2-2; CDR3 protein: ASSSFSRGQENGELF
D gene: TRBD2; V gene: TRBV5-1; J gene: TRBJ2-3; CDR3 protein: ASSAQRGGTDTQY
D gene: -; V gene: TRBV27; J gene: TRBJ1-5; CDR3 protein: ASSPRRESNQPQH
D gene: TRBD1; V gene: TRBV7-9; J gene: TRBJ1-5; CDR3 protein: ASSTGGNSNQPQH
D gene: -; V gene: TRBV2; J gene: TRBJ1-4; CDR3 protein: ASSDSAGMDEKLF
D gene: TRBD1; V gene: TRBV18; J gene: TRBJ1-1; CDR3 protein: ASSERQGAEAF
D gene: TRBD2; V gene: TRBV29-1; J gene: TRBJ2-3; CDR3 protein: SVTYGGSFTDTQY
D gene: TRBD1; V gene: TRBV11-2; J gene: TRBJ1-1; CDR3 protein: ASSLSGGDRGRAEAF
D gene: -; V gene: TRBV29-1; J gene: TRBJ2-3; CDR3 protein: SVEAAGASTDTQY
D gene: TRBD1; V gene: TRBV10-3; J gene: TRBJ2-3; CDR3 protein: AIRAGQGGDTQY
D gene: TRBD1; V gene: TRBV9; J gene: TRBJ1-4; CDR3 protein: ASSVDRGNNEKLF
D gene: TRBD2; V gene: TRBV9; J gene: TRBJ2-7; CDR3 protein: ASSVAAGGPEQY
D gene: -; V gene: TRBV27; J gene: TRBJ1-6; CDR3 protein: APVVDSPLH
D gene: TRBD2; V gene: TRBV7-2; J gene: TRBJ2-2; CDR3 protein: ASSPRASGTGELF
D gene: -; V gene: TRBV5-6; J gene: TRBJ2-2; CDR3 protein: ASSLVTPTGELF
D gene: -; V gene: TRBV9; J gene: TRBJ1-6; CDR3 protein: ASSVGLDNYNSPLH
D gene: TRBD1; V gene: TRBV7-9; J gene: TRBJ2-5; CDR3 protein: ASSETWTGRVETQY
D gene: -; V gene: TRBV5-6; J gene: TRBJ1-2; CDR3 protein: ASKSQGTYGYT
D gene: TRBD2; V gene: TRBV7-8; J gene: TRBJ2-7; CDR3 protein: ASSAPGLAAYEQY
D gene: -; V gene: TRBV4-3; J gene: TRBJ2-7; CDR3 protein: ASSRGLSYEQY
D gene: -; V gene: TRBV6-5; J gene: TRBJ2-7; CDR3 protein: ASSYKEQGEQY
D gene: -; V gene: TRBV27; J gene: TRBJ1-6; CDR3 protein: ASHDRGYNSPLH
D gene: -; V gene: TRBV5-4; J gene: TRBJ2-1; CDR3 protein: ASSSMGASEQF
D gene: TRBD1; V gene: TRBV27; J gene: TRBJ1-1; CDR3 protein: ASSPRTGGPNTEAF
D gene: TRBD1; V gene: TRBV19; J gene: TRBJ1-2; CDR3 protein: ASSIYRGGYT